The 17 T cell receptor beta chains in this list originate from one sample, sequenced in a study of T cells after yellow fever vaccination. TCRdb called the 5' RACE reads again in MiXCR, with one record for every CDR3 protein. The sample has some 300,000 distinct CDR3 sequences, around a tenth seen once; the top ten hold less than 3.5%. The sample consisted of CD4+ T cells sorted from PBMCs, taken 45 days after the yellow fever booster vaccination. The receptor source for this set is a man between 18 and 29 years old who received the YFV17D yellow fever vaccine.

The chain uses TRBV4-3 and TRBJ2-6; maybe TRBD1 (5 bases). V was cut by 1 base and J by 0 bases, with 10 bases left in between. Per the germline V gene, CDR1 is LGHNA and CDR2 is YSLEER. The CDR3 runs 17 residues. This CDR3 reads CASSQVLGVSGANVLTF. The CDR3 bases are TGCGCCAGCAGCCAAGTCCTAGGGGTCTCTGGGGCCAACGTCCTGACTTTC.

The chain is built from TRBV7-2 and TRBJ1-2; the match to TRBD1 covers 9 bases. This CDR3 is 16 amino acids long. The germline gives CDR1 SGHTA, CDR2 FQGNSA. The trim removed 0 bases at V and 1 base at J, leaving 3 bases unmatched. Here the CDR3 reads CASSLAGTGHNYGYTF. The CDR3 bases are TGTGCCAGCAGCTTAGCCGGGACAGGGCATAACTATGGCTACACCTTC.

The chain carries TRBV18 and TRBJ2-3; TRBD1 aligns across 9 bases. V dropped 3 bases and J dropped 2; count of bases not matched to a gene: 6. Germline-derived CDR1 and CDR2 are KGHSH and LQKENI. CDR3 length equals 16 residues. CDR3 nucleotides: TGTGCCAGCTCACCGCCGGCACAGGGGGCCACAGATACGCAGTATTTT. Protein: CASSPPAQGATDTQYF.

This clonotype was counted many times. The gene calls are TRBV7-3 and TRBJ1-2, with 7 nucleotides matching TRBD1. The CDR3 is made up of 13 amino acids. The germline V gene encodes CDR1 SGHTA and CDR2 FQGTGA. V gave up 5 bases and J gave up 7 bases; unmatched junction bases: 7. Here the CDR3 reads CASSPTGDAGYTF. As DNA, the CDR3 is TGTGCCAGCAGCCCTACAGGGGATGCTGGCTACACCTTC.

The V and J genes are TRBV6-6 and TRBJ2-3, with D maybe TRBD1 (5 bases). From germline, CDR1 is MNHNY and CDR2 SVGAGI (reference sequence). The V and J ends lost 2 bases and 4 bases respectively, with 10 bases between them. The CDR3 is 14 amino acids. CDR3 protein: CASSYRRVPDTQYF. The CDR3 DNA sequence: TGTGCCAGCAGTTACCGCAGGGTCCCAGATACGCAGTATTTT.

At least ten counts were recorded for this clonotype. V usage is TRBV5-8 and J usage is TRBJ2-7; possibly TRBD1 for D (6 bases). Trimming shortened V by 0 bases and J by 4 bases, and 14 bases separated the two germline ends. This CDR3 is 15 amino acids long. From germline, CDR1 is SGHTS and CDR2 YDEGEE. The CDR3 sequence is CASSLDFPGVYEQYV. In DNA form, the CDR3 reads TGTGCCAGCAGCTTGGACTTCCCAGGGGTATACGAGCAGTACGTC.

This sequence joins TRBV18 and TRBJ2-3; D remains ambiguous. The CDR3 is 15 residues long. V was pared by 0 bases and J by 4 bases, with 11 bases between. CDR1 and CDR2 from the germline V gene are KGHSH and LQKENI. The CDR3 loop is CASSPPIGVSDTQYF. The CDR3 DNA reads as TGTGCCAGCTCACCACCAATTGGGGTTTCAGATACGCAGTATTTT.

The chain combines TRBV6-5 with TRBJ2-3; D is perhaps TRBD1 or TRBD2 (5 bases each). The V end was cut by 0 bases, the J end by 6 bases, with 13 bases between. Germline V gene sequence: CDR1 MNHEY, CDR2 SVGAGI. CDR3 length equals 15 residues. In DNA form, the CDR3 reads TGTGCCAGCAGTTACTCGAGAGGGGTGGGGGATACGCAGTATTTT. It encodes CASSYSRGVGDTQYF.

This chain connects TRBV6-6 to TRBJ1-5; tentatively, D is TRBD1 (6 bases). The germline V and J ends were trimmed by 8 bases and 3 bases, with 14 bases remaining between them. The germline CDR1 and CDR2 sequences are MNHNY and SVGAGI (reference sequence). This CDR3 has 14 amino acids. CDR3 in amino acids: CASGTRGLNQPQHF. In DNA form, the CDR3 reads TGTGCCAGCGGAACGCGGGGGCTCAATCAGCCCCAGCATTTT.

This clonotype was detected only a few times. CDR3 DNA sequence: TGTGCCAGCAGCTGGGCCGGGACAGGCAACACAGATACGCAGTATTTT. Its translation: CASSWAGTGNTDTQYF. The chain employs TRBV7-2 and TRBJ2-3; 8 bases agree with TRBD1. CDR3 length: 16 residues. The J segment lost 2 bases and the V segment lost 4 bases, leaving 8 bases of the junction unmatched. Germline CDR1 is SGHTA and CDR2 is FQGNSA.

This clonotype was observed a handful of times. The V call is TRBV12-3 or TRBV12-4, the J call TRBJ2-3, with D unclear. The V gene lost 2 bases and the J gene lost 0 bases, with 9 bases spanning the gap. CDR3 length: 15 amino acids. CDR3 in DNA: TGTGCCAGCAGTTTAAGGGCTATGAGCACAGATACGCAGTATTTT. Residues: CASSLRAMSTDTQYF.

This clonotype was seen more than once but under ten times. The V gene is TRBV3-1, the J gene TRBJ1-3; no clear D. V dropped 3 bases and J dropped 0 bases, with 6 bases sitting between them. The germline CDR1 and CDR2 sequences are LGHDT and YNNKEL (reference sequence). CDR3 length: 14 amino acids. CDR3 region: CASSHSRSGNTIYF. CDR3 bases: TGTGCCAGCAGCCATTCTCGCTCTGGAAACACCATATATTTT.

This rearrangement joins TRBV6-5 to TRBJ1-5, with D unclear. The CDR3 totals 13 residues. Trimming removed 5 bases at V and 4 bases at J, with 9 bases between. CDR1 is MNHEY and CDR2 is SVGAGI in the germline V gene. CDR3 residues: CASSPRSNQPQHF. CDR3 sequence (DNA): TGTGCCAGCAGTCCCCGGAGTAATCAGCCCCAGCATTTT.

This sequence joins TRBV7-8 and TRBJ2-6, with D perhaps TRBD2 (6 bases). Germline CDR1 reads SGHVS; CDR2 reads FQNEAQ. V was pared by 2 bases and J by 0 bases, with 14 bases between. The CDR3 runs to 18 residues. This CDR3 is CASSLYRGRYSGANVLTF. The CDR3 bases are TGTGCCAGCAGCTTATATCGGGGGAGGTACTCTGGGGCCAACGTCCTGACTTTC. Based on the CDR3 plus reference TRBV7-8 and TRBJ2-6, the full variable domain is GAGVSQSPRYKVAKRGQDVALRCDPISGHVSLFWYQQALGQGPEFLTYFQNEAQLDKSGLPSDRFFAERPEGSVSTLKIQRTQQEDSAVYLCASSLYRGRYSGANVLTFGAGSRLTVL.

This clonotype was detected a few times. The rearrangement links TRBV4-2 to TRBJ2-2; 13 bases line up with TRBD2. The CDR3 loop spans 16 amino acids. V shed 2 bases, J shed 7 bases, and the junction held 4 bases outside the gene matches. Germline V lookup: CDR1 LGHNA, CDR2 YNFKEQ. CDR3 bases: TGTGCCAGCAGCCAAAGACTAGCGGGGGGTGACGGGGAGCTGTTTTTT. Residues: CASSQRLAGGDGELFF.

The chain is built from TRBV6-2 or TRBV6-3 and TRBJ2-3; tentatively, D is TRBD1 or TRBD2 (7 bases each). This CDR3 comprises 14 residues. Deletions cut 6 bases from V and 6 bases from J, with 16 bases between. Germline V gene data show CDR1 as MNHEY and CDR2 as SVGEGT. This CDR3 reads CASSLRGRGDTQYF. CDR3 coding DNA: TGTGCCAGCAGCCTAAGGGGGCGGGGGGATACGCAGTATTTT.

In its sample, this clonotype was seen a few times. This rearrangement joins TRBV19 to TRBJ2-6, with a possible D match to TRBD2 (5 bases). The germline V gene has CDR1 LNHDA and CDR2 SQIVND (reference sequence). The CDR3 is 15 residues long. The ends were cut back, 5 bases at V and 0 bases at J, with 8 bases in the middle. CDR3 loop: CASSVRDSGANVLTF. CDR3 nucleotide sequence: TGTGCCAGTAGTGTTCGGGACTCTGGGGCCAACGTCCTGACTTTC.